This entry lists 20 T cell receptor beta chains sequenced from one sample in a study of T cell responses to AZD1222 COVID-19 vaccine. TCRdb's copy holds only in-frame clones and misses some; the assay was immunoSEQ multiplex PCR. The top ten clones hold over 8% of a sample with about 120,000 clones, 80% to 90% of them seen once. The specimen comprised peripheral blood, sampled on day 0 of AZD1222 vaccination. These receptors originate from an adult in good health.

The chain couples TRBV28 to TRBJ1-6; 10 bases match TRBD1. The CDR3 runs to 16 residues. CDR1 is MDHEN, CDR2 SYDVKM, per germline. V was pared by 6 bases and J by 10 bases, with 12 bases of the junction left unmatched. Written as DNA, the CDR3 is TGTGCCAGCAGGGACAGGGGGTTTAATTATCTCTCACCCCTCCACTTT. It is translated as CASRDRGFNYLSPLHF. The variable domain in full, completed from reference TRBV28 and TRBJ1-6, reads DVKVTQSSRYLVKRTGEKVFLECVQDMDHENMFWYRQDPGLGLRLIYFSYDVKMKEKGDIPEGYSVSREKKERFSLILESASTNQTSMYLCASRDRGFNYLSPLHFGNGTRLTVT.

This chain connects TRBV30 to TRBJ2-1; D is perhaps TRBD2 (6 bases). Germline CDR1 and CDR2: GTSNPN and SVGIG (reference sequence). V was cut by 7 bases and J by 12 bases, with 7 bases left in between. This CDR3 region has 8 residues. The CDR3 region is CASGGQFF. The CDR3, as DNA: TGTGCCTCCGGGGGGCAGTTCTTC.

The V and J genes are TRBV30 and TRBJ2-7; TRBD2 agrees at 9 bases. The length of the CDR3 is 14 residues. Germline CDR1 is GTSNPN and CDR2 is SVGIG (reference sequence). V was clipped by 4 bases and J by 3 bases; unmatched bases: 7. CDR3 sequence reads: CAWNKRGANYEQYF. The CDR3 coding sequence is TGTGCCTGGAACAAGCGGGGGGCAAACTACGAGCAGTACTTC.

The chain employs TRBV6-1 and TRBJ1-5; no clear D gene. Germline CDR1 reads MNHNS; CDR2 reads SASEGT. Trimming took off 0 bases at V and 3 bases at J, with 3 bases between the two ends. The CDR3 extends over 13 amino acids. CDR3 loop: CASSEADNQPQHF. CDR3 DNA: TGTGCCAGCAGTGAAGCCGACAATCAGCCCCAGCATTTT.

The rearrangement uses TRBV4-3 and TRBJ2-3; TRBD1 is a possible D gene (5 bases). This CDR3 comprises 17 residues. CDR1 is LGHNA, CDR2 YSLEER, per germline. The V end was cut by 0 bases, the J end by 0 bases, with 13 bases between. CDR3 protein: CASSQEGLRKSTDTQYF. CDR3 in DNA: TGCGCCAGCAGCCAAGAGGGGCTAAGGAAGAGCACAGATACGCAGTATTTT.

The chain couples TRBV9 to TRBJ2-7; D gene unclear. The CDR3 runs to 13 residues. Deletions cut 2 bases from V and 2 bases from J, with 8 bases between. From germline, CDR1 is SGDLS and CDR2 YYNGEE. The CDR3 DNA sequence: TGTGCCAGCAGCGTTTCGGAGCCCTACGAGCAGTACTTC. Its translation is CASSVSEPYEQYF.

This chain connects TRBV18 to TRBJ1-5; 9 bases are shared with TRBD1. Germline V gene data show CDR1 as KGHSH and CDR2 as LQKENI. CDR3 length: 16 amino acids. Trimming cost V 4 bases and J 1 base; bases outside gene matches: 5. CDR3 nucleotides: TGTGCCAGCTCACTCTATGGACAGGGGAGCAATCAGCCCCAGCATTTT. Translation: CASSLYGQGSNQPQHF.

The sample holds a few counts of this clone. J is TRBJ1-1 and V is TRBV6-5, with a tentative D call TRBD1 (6 bases). The CDR3 extends over 12 amino acids. Looked up from germline, CDR1 is MNHEY and CDR2 is SVGAGI. The ends were cut back, 5 bases at V and 7 bases at J, with 11 bases in the middle. The DNA of the CDR3 is TGTGCCAGCAGTCAGGACAGACGTGAAGCTTTCTTT. It yields the protein CASSQDRREAFF.

The V call is TRBV5-5, the J call TRBJ1-5, with 7 bases identical to TRBD1. J was trimmed by 3 bases and V by 3 bases; bases with no gene match: 3. The CDR3 consists of 14 residues. Germline CDR1 is SGHKS and CDR2 is YYEKEE (reference sequence). The CDR3 region is CASSWTGDNQPQHF. The CDR3 bases are TGTGCCAGCAGCTGGACAGGCGACAATCAGCCCCAGCATTTT.

The chain is built from TRBV18 and TRBJ1-4; 7 bases line up with TRBD1. In germline, CDR1 is KGHSH, CDR2 LQKENI. V lost 2 bases to trimming and J lost 8 bases; unmatched junction nucleotides: 8. This CDR3 has 15 residues. This CDR3 is CASSPETGMSEKLFF. Written as DNA, the CDR3 is TGTGCCAGCTCACCAGAGACAGGGATGAGCGAAAAACTGTTTTTT.

The genes are TRBV28 and TRBJ2-7, with D possibly being TRBD2 (6 bases). In germline, CDR1 is MDHEN, CDR2 SYDVKM. The CDR3 spans 14 residues. Trimming took 3 bases from V and 1 from J, leaving 10 bases between them. DNA of the CDR3: TGTGCCAGCAGTTTTTTGGGGGGATCCTACGAGCAGTACTTC. It is translated as CASSFLGGSYEQYF.

This sequence joins TRBV5-1 and TRBJ2-3; 13 nucleotides match TRBD2. The CDR3 totals 16 residues. The germline CDR1 and CDR2 sequences are SGHRS and YFSETQ. Unmatched junction bases numbered 2, after V lost 4 bases and J lost 0 bases. CDR3 coding DNA: TGCGCCAGCAGCCAGGGACTAGCGGGAAGCACAGATACGCAGTATTTT. This gives the protein CASSQGLAGSTDTQYF. Combining the CDR3 with reference TRBV5-1 and TRBJ2-3 gives the whole variable domain KAGVTQTPRYLIKTRGQQVTLSCSPISGHRSVSWYQQTPGQGLQFLFEYFSETQRNKGNFPGRFSGRQFSNSRSEMNVSTLELGDSALYLCASSQGLAGSTDTQYFGPGTRLTVL.

This clone was detected only once. V is TRBV28 and J is TRBJ2-7, with D possibly being TRBD1 (6 bases). Per the germline V gene, CDR1 is MDHEN and CDR2 is SYDVKM. The CDR3 runs to 13 residues. Trimming removed 6 bases at V and 3 bases at J, with 12 bases between. DNA for the CDR3: TGTGCCAGCAGCCTGACAGGCCGCTACGAGCAGTACTTC. Its translation is CASSLTGRYEQYF.

This rearrangement joins TRBV7-2 to TRBJ2-5; D not resolved. Germline loops: CDR1 SGHTA, CDR2 FQGNSA. With 1 base removed from V and 7 bases from J, the gap between germline ends came to 16 bases. There are 15 residues in the CDR3. CDR3 nucleotide sequence: TGTGCCAGCAGCTTAGTTACAGCAAGAGAAGCGACCCAGTACTTC. It specifies CASSLVTAREATQYF. The full variable domain, completed using reference TRBV7-2 and TRBJ2-5, is GAGVSQSPSNKVTEKGKDVELRCDPISGHTALYWYRQSLGQGLEFLIYFQGNSAPDKSGLPSDRFSAERTGGSVSTLTIQRTQQEDSAVYLCASSLVTAREATQYFGPGTRLLVL.

This chain joins TRBV5-1 and TRBJ2-3, with 9 bases matching TRBD2. Germline V gives CDR1 SGHRS, CDR2 YFSETQ. V gave up 0 bases and J gave up 2 bases; unmatched junction bases: 1. CDR3 length equals 15 residues. CDR3 region: CASSLGGGATDTQYF. CDR3 in DNA: TGCGCCAGCAGCTTGGGCGGGGGGGCCACAGATACGCAGTATTTT.

The J gene is TRBJ1-2, the V gene TRBV7-2; tentative D call: TRBD1 (6 bases). The CDR3 totals 15 residues. Germline V lookup: CDR1 SGHTA, CDR2 FQGNSA. V lost 2 bases and J lost 5, with 15 bases in between. The CDR3 region is CASSLQGPQSYGYTF. DNA of the CDR3: TGTGCCAGCAGCTTACAGGGGCCACAATCTTATGGCTACACCTTC.

The J gene is TRBJ1-2, the V gene TRBV7-2; 7 bases map to TRBD1. V lost 5 bases to trimming and J lost 2 bases; unmatched junction nucleotides: 8. CDR1 and CDR2 from the germline V gene are SGHTA and FQGNSA. The CDR3 contains 15 residues. CDR3 residues: CASSPSGGQNYGYTF. DNA of the CDR3: TGTGCCAGCAGCCCTAGTGGGGGACAGAACTATGGCTACACCTTC. The full variable domain, completed using reference TRBV7-2 and TRBJ1-2, is GAGVSQSPSNKVTEKGKDVELRCDPISGHTALYWYRQSLGQGLEFLIYFQGNSAPDKSGLPSDRFSAERTGGSVSTLTIQRTQQEDSAVYLCASSPSGGQNYGYTFGSGTRLTVV.

V usage is TRBV5-1 and J usage is TRBJ2-1, with TRBD1 identical over 7 bases. The CDR3 runs to 14 residues. The germline gives CDR1 SGHRS, CDR2 YFSETQ. V shed 2 bases and J 3 bases; nucleotides not matched to a gene: 2. CDR3 sequence (DNA): TGCGCCAGCAGCTTAACAGGGGACTACAATGAGCAGTTCTTC. Its protein product is CASSLTGDYNEQFF. Full variable domain (remainder filled in from reference TRBV5-1 and TRBJ2-1): KAGVTQTPRYLIKTRGQQVTLSCSPISGHRSVSWYQQTPGQGLQFLFEYFSETQRNKGNFPGRFSGRQFSNSRSEMNVSTLELGDSALYLCASSLTGDYNEQFFGPGTRLTVL.

The V and J genes are TRBV4-1 and TRBJ1-2, with TRBD1 matching 7 bases. V gave up 1 base and J gave up 8 bases; unmatched junction bases: 7. The CDR3 is made up of 14 amino acids. Germline V gene data show CDR1 as MGHRA and CDR2 as YSYEKL. The CDR3 coding sequence is TGCGCCAGCAGCCAAGCAGACCGACAGGGAGGCTACACCTTC. As protein: CASSQADRQGGYTF.

This clone is a singleton in its sample. The rearrangement links TRBV10-3 to TRBJ2-7; D is possibly TRBD2 (5 bases). V lost 4 bases and J 7 bases, leaving 14 bases between the germline ends. Germline CDR1 is ENHRY and CDR2 is SYGVKD. CDR3 length: 13 amino acids. DNA of the CDR3: TGTGCCATCAGTGTTCTGGGATCGGGGGAGCAGTACTTC. This codes for CAISVLGSGEQYF.